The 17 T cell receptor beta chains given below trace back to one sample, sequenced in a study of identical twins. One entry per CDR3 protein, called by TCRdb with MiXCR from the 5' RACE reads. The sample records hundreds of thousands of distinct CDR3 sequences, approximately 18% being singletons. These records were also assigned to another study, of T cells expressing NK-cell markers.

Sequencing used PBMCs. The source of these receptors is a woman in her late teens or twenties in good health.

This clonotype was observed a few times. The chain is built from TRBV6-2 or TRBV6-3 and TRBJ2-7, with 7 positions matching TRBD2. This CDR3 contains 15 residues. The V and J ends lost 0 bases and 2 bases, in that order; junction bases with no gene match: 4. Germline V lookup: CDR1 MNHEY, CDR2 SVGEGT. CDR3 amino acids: CASSYSASGTYEQYF. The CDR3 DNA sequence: TGTGCCAGCAGTTACTCGGCTAGCGGTACCTACGAGCAGTACTTC.

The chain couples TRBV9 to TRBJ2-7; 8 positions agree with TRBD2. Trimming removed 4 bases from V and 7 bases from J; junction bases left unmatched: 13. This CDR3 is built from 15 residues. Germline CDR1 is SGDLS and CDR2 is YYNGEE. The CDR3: CASSSRPSGSGEQYF. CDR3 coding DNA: TGTGCCAGCAGCTCCCGTCCTAGCGGGTCTGGAGAGCAGTACTTC.

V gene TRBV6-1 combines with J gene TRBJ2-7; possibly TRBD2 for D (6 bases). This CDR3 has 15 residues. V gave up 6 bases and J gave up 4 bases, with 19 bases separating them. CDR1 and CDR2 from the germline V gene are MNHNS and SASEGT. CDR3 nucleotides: TGTGCCAGCAGCAGAGCCAGGGTAGGAGGGTACGAGCAGTACTTC. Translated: CASSRARVGGYEQYF.

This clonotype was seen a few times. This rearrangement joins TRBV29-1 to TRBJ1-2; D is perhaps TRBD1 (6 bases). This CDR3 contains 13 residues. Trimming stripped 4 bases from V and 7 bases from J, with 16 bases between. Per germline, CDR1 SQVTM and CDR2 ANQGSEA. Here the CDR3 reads CSVAGHVGSGYTF. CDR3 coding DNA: TGCAGCGTTGCGGGACATGTCGGAAGTGGCTACACCTTC.

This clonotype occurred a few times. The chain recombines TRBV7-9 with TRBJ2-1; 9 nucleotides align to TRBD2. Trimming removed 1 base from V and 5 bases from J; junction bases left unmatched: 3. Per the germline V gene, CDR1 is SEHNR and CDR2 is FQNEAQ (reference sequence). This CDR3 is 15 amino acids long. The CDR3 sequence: CASSLGLAVDNEQFF. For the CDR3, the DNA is TGTGCCAGCAGCTTAGGACTAGCGGTTGACAATGAGCAGTTCTTC.

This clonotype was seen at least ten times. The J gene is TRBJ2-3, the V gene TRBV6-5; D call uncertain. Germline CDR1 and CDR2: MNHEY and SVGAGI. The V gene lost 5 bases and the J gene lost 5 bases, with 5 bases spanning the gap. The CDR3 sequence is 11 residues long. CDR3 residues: CASSAQDTQYF. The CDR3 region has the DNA TGTGCCAGCAGTGCCCAAGATACGCAGTATTTT.

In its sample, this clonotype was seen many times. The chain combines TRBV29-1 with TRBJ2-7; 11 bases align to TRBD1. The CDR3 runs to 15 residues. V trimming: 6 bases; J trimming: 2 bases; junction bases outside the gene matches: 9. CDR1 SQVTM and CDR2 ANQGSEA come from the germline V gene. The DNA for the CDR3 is TGCAGCGTCGAGGCACAGGGACAGGGGGCCTACGAGCAGTACTTC. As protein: CSVEAQGQGAYEQYF.

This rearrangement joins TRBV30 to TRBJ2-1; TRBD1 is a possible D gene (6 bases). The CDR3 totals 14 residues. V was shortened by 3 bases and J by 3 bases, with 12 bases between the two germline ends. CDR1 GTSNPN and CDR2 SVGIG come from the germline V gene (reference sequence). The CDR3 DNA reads TGTGCCTGGAGCCTAGGGGGTAACTACAATGAGCAGTTCTTC. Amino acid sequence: CAWSLGGNYNEQFF.

The CDR3 coding sequence is TGCAGTTGTACGACAGTTTCCTACAATGAGCAGTTCTTC. Protein product: CSCTTVSYNEQFF. V is TRBV20-1 and J is TRBJ2-1, with D tentatively TRBD1 (5 bases). The CDR3 consists of 13 residues. Deletions cut 8 bases from V and 1 base from J, with 12 bases between. The germline gives CDR1 DFQATT, CDR2 SNEGSKA (reference sequence).

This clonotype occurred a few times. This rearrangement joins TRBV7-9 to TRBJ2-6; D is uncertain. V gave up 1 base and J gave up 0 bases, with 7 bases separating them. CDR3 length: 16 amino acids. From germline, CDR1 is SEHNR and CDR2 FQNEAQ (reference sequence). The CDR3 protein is CASSLDPRSGANVLTF. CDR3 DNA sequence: TGTGCCAGCAGCTTAGACCCCCGCTCTGGGGCCAACGTCCTGACTTTC.

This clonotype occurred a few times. CDR3 protein: CATSIEQGNSPLHF. In nucleotides, the CDR3 is TGTGCCACCAGCATTGAACAGGGAAATTCACCCCTCCACTTT. V gene TRBV15 combines with J gene TRBJ1-6; the D gene is possibly TRBD1 (6 bases). The V end lost 4 bases, the J end lost 7 bases, and 11 bases lay between the germline ends. Germline loops: CDR1 LNHNV, CDR2 YYDKDF (reference sequence). This CDR3 region has 14 residues.

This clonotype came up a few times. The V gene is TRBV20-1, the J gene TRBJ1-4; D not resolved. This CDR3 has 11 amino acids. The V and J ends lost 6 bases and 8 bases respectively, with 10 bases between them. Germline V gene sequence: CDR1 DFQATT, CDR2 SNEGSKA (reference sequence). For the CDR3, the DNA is TGCAGTGCGAGGACCGCGGAAAAACTGTTTTTT. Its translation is CSARTAEKLFF.

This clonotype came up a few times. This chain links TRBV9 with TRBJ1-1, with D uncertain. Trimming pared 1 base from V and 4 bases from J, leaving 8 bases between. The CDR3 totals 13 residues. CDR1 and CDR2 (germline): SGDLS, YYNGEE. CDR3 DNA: TGTGCCAGCAGCGTACGTTTGGGCACTGAAGCTTTCTTT. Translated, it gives CASSVRLGTEAFF.

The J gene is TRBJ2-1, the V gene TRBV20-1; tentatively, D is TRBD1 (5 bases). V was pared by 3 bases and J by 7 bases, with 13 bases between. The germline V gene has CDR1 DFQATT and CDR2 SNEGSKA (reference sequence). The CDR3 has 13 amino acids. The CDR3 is CSASYAGKNEQFF. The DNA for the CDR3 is TGCAGTGCTAGTTACGCAGGGAAGAATGAGCAGTTCTTC.

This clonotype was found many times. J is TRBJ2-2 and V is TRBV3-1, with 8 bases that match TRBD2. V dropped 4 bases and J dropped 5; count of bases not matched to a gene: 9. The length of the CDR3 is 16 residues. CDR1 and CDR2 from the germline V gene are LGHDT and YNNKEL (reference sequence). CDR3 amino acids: CASSRGGRMSTGELFF. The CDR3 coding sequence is TGTGCCAGCAGCCGGGGCGGGAGGATGAGTACCGGGGAGCTGTTTTTT. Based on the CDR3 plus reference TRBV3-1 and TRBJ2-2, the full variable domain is DTAVSQTPKYLVTQMGNDKSIKCEQNLGHDTMYWYKQDSKKFLKIMFSYNNKELIINETVPNRFSPKSPDKAHLNLHINSLELGDSAVYFCASSRGGRMSTGELFFGEGSRLTVL.

The DNA for the CDR3 is TGCGCCAGCAGCGGACAGGGGGCTTGGCAGCCCCAGCATTTT. Its translation: CASSGQGAWQPQHF. This rearrangement joins TRBV10-2 to TRBJ1-5, with 11 bases aligning to TRBD1. From germline, CDR1 is WSHSY and CDR2 SAAADI. Trimming cost V 6 bases and J 7 bases; bases outside gene matches: 5. The CDR3 loop spans 14 amino acids.

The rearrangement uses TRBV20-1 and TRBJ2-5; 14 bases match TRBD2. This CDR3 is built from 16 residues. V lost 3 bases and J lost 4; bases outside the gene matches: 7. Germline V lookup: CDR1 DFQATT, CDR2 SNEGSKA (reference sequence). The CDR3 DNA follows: TGCAGTGCTAGGGGACTAGCGGGAGCGCGGGGAGAGACCCAGTACTTC. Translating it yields CSARGLAGARGETQYF.